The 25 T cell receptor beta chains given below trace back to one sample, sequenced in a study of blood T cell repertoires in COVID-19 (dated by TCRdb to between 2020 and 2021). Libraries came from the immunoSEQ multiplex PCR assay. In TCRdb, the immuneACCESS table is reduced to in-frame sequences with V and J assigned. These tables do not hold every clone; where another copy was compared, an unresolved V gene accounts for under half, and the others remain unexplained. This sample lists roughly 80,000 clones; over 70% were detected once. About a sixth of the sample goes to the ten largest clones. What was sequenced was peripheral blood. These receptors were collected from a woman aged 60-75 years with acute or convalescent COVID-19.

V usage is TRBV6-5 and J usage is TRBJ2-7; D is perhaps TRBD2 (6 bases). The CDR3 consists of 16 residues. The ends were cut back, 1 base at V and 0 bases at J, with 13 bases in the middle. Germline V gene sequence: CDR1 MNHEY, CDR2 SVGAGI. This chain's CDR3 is CASSYFRFGSSYEQYF. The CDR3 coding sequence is TGTGCCAGCAGTTACTTCCGGTTCGGGAGCTCCTACGAGCAGTACTTC.

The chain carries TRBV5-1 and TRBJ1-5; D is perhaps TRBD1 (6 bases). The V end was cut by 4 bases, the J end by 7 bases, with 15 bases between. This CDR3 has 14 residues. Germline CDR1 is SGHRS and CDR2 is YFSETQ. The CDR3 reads CASSDRDIPQPQHF. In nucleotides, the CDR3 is TGCGCCAGCAGCGACCGGGACATACCACAGCCCCAGCATTTT.

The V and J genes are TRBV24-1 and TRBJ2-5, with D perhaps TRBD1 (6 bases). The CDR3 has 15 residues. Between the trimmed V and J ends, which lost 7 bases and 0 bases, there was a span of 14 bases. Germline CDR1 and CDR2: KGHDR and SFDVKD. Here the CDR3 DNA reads TGTGCCACCAGCCCCGGGACAAGGTACCAAGAGACCCAGTACTTC. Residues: CATSPGTRYQETQYF.

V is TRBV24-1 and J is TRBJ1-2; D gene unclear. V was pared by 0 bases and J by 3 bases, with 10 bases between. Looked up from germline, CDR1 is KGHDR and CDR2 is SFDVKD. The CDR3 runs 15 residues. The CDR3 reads CATSDLTGDDYGYTF. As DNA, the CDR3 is TGTGCCACCAGTGATTTGACCGGGGATGACTATGGCTACACCTTC.

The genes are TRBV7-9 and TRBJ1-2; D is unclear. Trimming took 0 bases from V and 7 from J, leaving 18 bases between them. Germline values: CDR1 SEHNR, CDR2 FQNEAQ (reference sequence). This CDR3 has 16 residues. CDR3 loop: CASSLATAPPFGGYTF. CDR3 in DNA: TGTGCCAGCAGCTTAGCCACAGCACCGCCCTTTGGTGGCTACACCTTC.

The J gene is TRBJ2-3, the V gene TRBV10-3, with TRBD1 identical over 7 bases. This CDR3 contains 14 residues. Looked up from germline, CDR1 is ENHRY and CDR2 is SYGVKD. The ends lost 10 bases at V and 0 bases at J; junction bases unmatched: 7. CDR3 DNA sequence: TGTGCCACCAGAGGGACAGCTAGCACAGATACGCAGTATTTT. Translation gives CATRGTASTDTQYF.

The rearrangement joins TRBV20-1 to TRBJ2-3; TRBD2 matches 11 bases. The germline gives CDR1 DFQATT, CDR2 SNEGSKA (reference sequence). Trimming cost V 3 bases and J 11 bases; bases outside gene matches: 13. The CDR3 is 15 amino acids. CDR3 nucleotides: TGCAGTGCTAGTCCGTCTAGCGGGGGGAGCGGCGTGCAGTATTTT. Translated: CSASPSSGGSGVQYF.

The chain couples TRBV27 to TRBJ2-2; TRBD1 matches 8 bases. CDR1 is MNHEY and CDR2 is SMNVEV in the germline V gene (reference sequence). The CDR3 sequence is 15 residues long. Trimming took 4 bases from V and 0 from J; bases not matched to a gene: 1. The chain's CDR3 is CASSSTGANTGELFF. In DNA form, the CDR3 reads TGTGCCAGCAGTTCGACAGGGGCGAACACCGGGGAGCTGTTTTTT.

The CDR3 coding sequence is TGCGCCAGCAGTCTTGACAGGAATTGGAATGAGCAGTTCTTC. This encodes CASSLDRNWNEQFF. V gene TRBV10-1 combines with J gene TRBJ2-1, with D possibly matching TRBD1 (6 bases). Germline V gene data show CDR1 as WNHNN and CDR2 as SYGVQD (reference sequence). This CDR3 comprises 14 residues. Deletions cut 5 bases from V and 7 bases from J, with 15 bases between.

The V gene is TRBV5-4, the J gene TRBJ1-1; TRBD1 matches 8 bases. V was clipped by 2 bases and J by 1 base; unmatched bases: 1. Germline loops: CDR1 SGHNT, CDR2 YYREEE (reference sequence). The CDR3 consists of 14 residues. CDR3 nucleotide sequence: TGTGCCAGCAGCTTCAGGGGGCGGAACACTGAAGCTTTCTTT. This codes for CASSFRGRNTEAFF.

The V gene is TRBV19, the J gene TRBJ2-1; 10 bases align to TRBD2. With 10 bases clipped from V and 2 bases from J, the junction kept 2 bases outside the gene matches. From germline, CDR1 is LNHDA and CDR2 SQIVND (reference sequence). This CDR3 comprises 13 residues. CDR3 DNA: TGTGCCACAACTAGCGGGACCTACAATGAGCAGTTCTTC. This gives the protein CATTSGTYNEQFF.

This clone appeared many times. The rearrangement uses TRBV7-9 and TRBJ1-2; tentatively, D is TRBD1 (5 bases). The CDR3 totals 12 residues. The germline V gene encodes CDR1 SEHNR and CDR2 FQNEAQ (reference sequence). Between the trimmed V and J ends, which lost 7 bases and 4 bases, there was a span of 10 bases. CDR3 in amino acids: CASTSGGYGYTF. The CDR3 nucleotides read TGTGCCAGCACCTCCGGGGGCTATGGCTACACCTTC.

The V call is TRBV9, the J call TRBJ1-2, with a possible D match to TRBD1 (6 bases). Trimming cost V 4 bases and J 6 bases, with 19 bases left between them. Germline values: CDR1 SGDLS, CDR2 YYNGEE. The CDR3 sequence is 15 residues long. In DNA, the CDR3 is TGTGCCAGCAGCTCCCTAGGGAGGGGGGCAGATGGCTACACCTTC. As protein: CASSSLGRGADGYTF.

Written as DNA, the CDR3 is TGTGCCAGCAGCCAGGACAGGGGTAGGAGCCCCTACAATGAGCAGTTCTTC. Translated, it gives CASSQDRGRSPYNEQFF. The chain joins TRBV9 to TRBJ2-1, with 9 bases lining up with TRBD1. Per germline, CDR1 SGDLS and CDR2 YYNGEE. The trim removed 4 bases at V and 2 bases at J, leaving 10 bases unmatched. This CDR3 is built from 17 residues.

DNA for the CDR3: TGCGCCAGCAGTCATAAGAAAGACAGGGAGAAGATTGCCGGGGAGCTGTTTTTT. Its protein product is CASSHKKDREKIAGELFF. V usage is TRBV23-1 and J usage is TRBJ2-2, with 7 nucleotides matching TRBD1. TRBV23-1 is recorded as an ORF, its role being uncertain. The V gene end was trimmed by 3 bases and the J gene end by 6 bases; junction bases not matched to a gene: 16. The CDR3 is made up of 18 amino acids.

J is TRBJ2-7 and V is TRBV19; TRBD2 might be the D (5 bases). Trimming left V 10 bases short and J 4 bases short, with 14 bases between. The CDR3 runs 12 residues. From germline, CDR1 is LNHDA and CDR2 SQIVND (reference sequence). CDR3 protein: CATASGAYEQYF. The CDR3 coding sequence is TGTGCCACTGCGAGCGGAGCTTACGAGCAGTACTTC. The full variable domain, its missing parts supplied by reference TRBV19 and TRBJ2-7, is DGGITQSPKYLFRKEGQNVTLSCEQNLNHDAMYWYRQDPGQGLRLIYYSQIVNDFQKGDIAEGYSVSREKKESFPLTVTSAQKNPTAFYLCATASGAYEQYFGPGTRLTVT.

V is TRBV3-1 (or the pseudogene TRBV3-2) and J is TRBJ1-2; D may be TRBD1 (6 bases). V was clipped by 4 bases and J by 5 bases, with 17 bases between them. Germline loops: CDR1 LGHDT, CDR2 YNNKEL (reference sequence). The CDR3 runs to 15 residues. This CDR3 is CASSPRGGAAYGYTF. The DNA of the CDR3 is TGTGCCAGCAGCCCTCGAGGGGGGGCAGCTTATGGCTACACCTTC.

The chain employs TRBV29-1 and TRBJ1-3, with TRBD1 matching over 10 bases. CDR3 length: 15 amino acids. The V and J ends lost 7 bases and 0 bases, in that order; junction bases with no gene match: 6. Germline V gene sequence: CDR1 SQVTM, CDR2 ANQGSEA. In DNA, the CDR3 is TGCAGCGCTGGGACAGGGGTGATCTCTGGAAACACCATATATTTT. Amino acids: CSAGTGVISGNTIYF.

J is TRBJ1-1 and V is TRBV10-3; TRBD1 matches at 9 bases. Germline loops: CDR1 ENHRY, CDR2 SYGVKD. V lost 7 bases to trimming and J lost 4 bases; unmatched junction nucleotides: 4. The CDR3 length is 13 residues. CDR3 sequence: CAITLDRGTEAFF. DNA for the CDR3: TGTGCCATCACCCTGGACAGGGGCACTGAAGCTTTCTTT.

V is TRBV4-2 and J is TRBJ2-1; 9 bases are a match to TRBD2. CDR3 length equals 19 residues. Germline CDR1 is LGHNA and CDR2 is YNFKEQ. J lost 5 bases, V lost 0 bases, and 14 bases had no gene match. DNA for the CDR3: TGTGCCAGCAGCCAAGATTTTAGCGGGAGATTTAACCCCGACAATGAGCAGTTCTTC. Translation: CASSQDFSGRFNPDNEQFF.

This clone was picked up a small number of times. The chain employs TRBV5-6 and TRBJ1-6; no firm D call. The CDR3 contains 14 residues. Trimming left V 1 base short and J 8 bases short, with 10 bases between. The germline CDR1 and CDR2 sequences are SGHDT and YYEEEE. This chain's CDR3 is CASSLHGRDSPLHF. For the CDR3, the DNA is TGTGCCAGCAGCTTGCATGGGAGGGATTCACCCCTCCACTTT.

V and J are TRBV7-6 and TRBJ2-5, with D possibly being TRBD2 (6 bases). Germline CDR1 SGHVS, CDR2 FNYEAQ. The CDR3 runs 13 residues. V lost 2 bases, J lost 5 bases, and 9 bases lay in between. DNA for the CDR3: TGTGCCAGCAGCTTAACTAGCCGGGAGACCCAGTACTTC. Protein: CASSLTSRETQYF.

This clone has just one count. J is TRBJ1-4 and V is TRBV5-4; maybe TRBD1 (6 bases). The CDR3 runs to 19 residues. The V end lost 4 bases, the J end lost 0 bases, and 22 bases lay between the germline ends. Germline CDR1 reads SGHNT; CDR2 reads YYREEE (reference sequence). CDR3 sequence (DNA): TGTGCCAGCAGCCCACCGGGGACAACCGCGGGGGCAACTAATGAAAAACTGTTTTTT. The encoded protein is CASSPPGTTAGATNEKLFF.

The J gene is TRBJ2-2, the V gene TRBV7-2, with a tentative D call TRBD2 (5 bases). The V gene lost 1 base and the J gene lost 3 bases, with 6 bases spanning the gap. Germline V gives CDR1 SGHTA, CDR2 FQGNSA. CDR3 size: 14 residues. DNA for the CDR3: TGTGCCAGCAGCTTAGACGGGGACACCGGGGAGCTGTTTTTT. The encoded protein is CASSLDGDTGELFF.

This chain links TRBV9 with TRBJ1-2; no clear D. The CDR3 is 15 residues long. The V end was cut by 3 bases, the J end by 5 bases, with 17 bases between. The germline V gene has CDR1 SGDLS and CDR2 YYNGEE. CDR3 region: CASSDPSWGGYGYTF. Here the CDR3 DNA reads TGTGCCAGCAGCGACCCGTCGTGGGGAGGGTATGGCTACACCTTC.